What follows is one TCR beta chain and its context. Antigen: not known. This record belongs to a study of T cell responses to AZD1222 COVID-19 vaccine. Findings and limits, study-wide: At study baseline, merely more than 5 AZD1222 recipients were seropositive. Mapped onto spike, vaccine-associated CD4 TCRs spanned it and were dominant at 160-218 and 743-854. Donors were mostly white British, more females; clonal diversity possibly underestimated.

V lost 5 bases and J 6 bases, leaving 32 bases between the germline ends. The CDR3 is 20 amino acids. In germline, CDR1 is LNHNV, CDR2 YYDKDF (reference sequence). Clones were sequenced by immunoSEQ multiplex PCR, and TCRdb holds only the in-frame ones, with some missing. The sample has 120,000 to 150,000 clones, roughly 90% seen once. Sample: peripheral blood, taken on day 0 of AZD1222 vaccination. The sequence was collected from an adult in good health. The rearrangement links TRBV15 to TRBJ2-1; D is unclear. As DNA, the CDR3 is TGTGCCACCAGCCCTTTAGGACCGATCCAATCCCTAGGCTCGGTCAATGAGCAGTTCTTC. Translation: CATSPLGPIQSLGSVNEQFF. Looking up the rest from reference TRBV15 and TRBJ2-1 gives the full variable domain: DAMVIQNPRYQVTQFGKPVTLSCSQTLNHNVMYWYQQKSSQAPKLLFHYYDKDFNNEADTPDNFQSRRPNTSFCFLDIRSPGLGDTAMYLCATSPLGPIQSLGSVNEQFFGPGTRLTVL.